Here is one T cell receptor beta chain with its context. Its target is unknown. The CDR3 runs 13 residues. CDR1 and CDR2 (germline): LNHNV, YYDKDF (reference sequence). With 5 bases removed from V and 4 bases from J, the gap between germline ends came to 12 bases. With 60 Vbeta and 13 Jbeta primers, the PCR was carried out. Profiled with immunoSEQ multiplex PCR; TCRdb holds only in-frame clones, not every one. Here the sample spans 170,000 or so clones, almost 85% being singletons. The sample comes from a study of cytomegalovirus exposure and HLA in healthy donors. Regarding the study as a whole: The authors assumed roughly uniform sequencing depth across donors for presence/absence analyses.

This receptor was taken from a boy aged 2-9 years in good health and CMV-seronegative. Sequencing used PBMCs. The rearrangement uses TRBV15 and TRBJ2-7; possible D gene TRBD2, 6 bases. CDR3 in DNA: TGTGCCACCAGCCGGGACTCTAGATACGAGCAGTACTTC. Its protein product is CATSRDSRYEQYF.